The entry that follows covers one TCR beta chain sequence. The data were obtained in a study of shared clonotypes between healthy human individuals. Sequenced by immunoSEQ multiplex PCR; TCRdb stores in-frame clones only, minus some. The sample has 450,000 to 700,000 clones, roughly 96% seen once. Naivety among CD8 cells was defined by CD45RO negativity and positive CCR7 selection, thereby excluding terminally differentiated effector memory CD45RA+ cells. Trimming took 0 bases from V and 8 from J, leaving 17 bases between them. Germline values: CDR1 SGHDT, CDR2 YYEEEE. CDR3 length: 15 amino acids. This clonotype originated in a woman in her twenties or thirties in good health. The sample taken for sequencing was naive CD8+ T cells sorted from blood. The chain has TRBV5-6 and TRBJ1-2, with D possibly being TRBD1 (5 bases). Written as DNA, the CDR3 is TGTGCCAGCAGCTTGGCATCAGCCAGGGAGAGGGGCTACACCTTC. The encoded protein is CASSLASARERGYTF.